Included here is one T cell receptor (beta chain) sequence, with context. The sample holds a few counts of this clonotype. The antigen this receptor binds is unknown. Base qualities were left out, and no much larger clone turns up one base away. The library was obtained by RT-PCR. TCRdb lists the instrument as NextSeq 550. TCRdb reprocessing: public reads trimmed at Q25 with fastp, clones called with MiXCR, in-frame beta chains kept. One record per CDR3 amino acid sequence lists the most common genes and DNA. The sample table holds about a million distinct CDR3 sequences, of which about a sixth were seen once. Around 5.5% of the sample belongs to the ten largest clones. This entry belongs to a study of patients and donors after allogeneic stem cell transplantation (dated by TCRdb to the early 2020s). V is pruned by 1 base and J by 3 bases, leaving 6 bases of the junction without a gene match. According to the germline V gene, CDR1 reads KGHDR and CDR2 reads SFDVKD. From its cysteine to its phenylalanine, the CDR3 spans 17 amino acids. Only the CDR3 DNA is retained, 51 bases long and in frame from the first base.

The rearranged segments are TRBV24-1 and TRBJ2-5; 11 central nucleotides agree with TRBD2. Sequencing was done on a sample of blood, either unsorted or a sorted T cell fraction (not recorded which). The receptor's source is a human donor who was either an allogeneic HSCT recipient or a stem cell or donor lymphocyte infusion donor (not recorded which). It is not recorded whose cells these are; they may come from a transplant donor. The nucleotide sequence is TGTGCCACCAGTGATTTTATTAGCGGGGGGGCGAAAGAGACCCAGTACTTC. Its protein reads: CATSDFISGGAKETQYF.